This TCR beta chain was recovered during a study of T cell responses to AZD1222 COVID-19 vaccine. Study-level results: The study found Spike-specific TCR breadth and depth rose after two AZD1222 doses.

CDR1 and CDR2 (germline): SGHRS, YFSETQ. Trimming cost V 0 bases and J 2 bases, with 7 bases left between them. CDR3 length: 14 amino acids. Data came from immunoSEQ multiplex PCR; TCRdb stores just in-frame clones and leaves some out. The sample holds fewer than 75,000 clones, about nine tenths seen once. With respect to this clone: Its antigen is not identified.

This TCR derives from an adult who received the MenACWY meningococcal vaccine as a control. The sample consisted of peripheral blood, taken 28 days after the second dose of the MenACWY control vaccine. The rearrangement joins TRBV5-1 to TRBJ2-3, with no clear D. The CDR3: CASSLADNTDTQYF. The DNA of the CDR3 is TGCGCCAGCAGCTTGGCCGATAACACAGATACGCAGTATTTT. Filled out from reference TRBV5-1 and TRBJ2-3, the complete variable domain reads KAGVTQTPRYLIKTRGQQVTLSCSPISGHRSVSWYQQTPGQGLQFLFEYFSETQRNKGNFPGRFSGRQFSNSRSEMNVSTLELGDSALYLCASSLADNTDTQYFGPGTRLTVL.